Each of the 27 T cell receptor beta chains below was sequenced from the same sample in a study of blood T cell repertoires in COVID-19. TCRdb's table, derived via immunoSEQ multiplex PCR, lists solely in-frame clones and lacks some. The repertoire holds about 99,000 clones, roughly 90% seen once, with approximately 5.6% in the top ten. Sequencing used peripheral blood. These TCRs come from a human donor in a cohort sampled during active COVID-19.

The V gene is TRBV4-3, the J gene TRBJ2-7, with no clear D. The ends were cut back, 0 bases at V and 0 bases at J, with 9 bases in the middle. Germline-derived CDR1 and CDR2 are LGHNA and YSLEER. The CDR3 loop spans 15 amino acids. The CDR3 reads CASSQEVLGSYEQYF. The CDR3 DNA sequence: TGCGCCAGCAGCCAAGAGGTCCTCGGCTCCTACGAGCAGTACTTC.

This clone has just one count. The chain combines TRBV6-6 with TRBJ1-2; 8 nucleotides align to TRBD1. The V gene's germline CDR1 is MNHNY and CDR2 SVGAGI (reference sequence). The CDR3 is 14 residues long. V lost 5 bases, J lost 6 bases, and 8 bases stayed unmatched. CDR3 in amino acids: CASSPIQGGNGYTF. The DNA for the CDR3 is TGTGCCAGCAGTCCAATACAGGGGGGGAATGGCTACACCTTC.

This clone came up once. The rearrangement joins TRBV28 to TRBJ1-6; D perhaps matches TRBD1 (6 bases). Trimming took off 5 bases at V and 3 bases at J, with 14 bases between the two ends. CDR3 length: 16 residues. The germline CDR1 and CDR2 sequences are MDHEN and SYDVKM. CDR3 sequence reads: CASSLQGSSYNSPLHF. The DNA of the CDR3 is TGTGCCAGCAGTCTACAGGGATCCAGCTATAATTCACCCCTCCACTTT. The variable domain in full, completed from reference TRBV28 and TRBJ1-6, reads DVKVTQSSRYLVKRTGEKVFLECVQDMDHENMFWYRQDPGLGLRLIYFSYDVKMKEKGDIPEGYSVSREKKERFSLILESASTNQTSMYLCASSLQGSSYNSPLHFGNGTRLTVT.

The chain joins TRBV7-2 to TRBJ2-3, with 10 nucleotides matching TRBD1. The CDR3 has 19 amino acids. V lost 4 bases and J lost 4; bases outside the gene matches: 17. Germline V gives CDR1 SGHTA, CDR2 FQGNSA. DNA for the CDR3: TGTGCCAGCAGCTCCCTATCCGGGGGTGGGGACAGGGGCCCAGATACGCAGTATTTT. Amino acids: CASSSLSGGGDRGPDTQYF. Looking up the rest from reference TRBV7-2 and TRBJ2-3 gives the full variable domain: GAGVSQSPSNKVTEKGKDVELRCDPISGHTALYWYRQSLGQGLEFLIYFQGNSAPDKSGLPSDRFSAERTGGSVSTLTIQRTQQEDSAVYLCASSSLSGGGDRGPDTQYFGPGTRLTVL.

This chain joins TRBV6-5 and TRBJ2-2, with 8 bases fitting TRBD1. The CDR3 is made up of 14 amino acids. Germline V gene data show CDR1 as MNHEY and CDR2 as SVGAGI. Germline trimming cut 7 bases from V and 4 bases from J; bases unmatched to any gene: 5. The CDR3 coding sequence is TGTGCCAGCATCCAGGGGGCGGGCACCGGGGAGCTGTTTTTT. The encoded protein is CASIQGAGTGELFF.

The rearrangement uses TRBV6-5 and TRBJ1-1; 7 nucleotides match TRBD1. The junction had 7 bases not matched to a gene; V was cut back by 6 bases and J by 6 bases. The germline gives CDR1 MNHEY, CDR2 SVGAGI. This CDR3 contains 13 residues. CDR3 protein: CASRPRQGPEAFF. DNA for the CDR3: TGTGCCAGCAGACCTCGACAGGGCCCTGAAGCTTTCTTT.

This chain joins TRBV7-2 and TRBJ2-2; the match to TRBD2 covers 7 bases. The CDR3 totals 16 residues. Per germline, CDR1 SGHTA and CDR2 FQGNSA. V was clipped by 4 bases and J by 5 bases; unmatched bases: 10. The CDR3 loop is CASSSYREVTTGELFF. In nucleotides, the CDR3 is TGTGCCAGCAGCTCGTACCGGGAGGTGACGACCGGGGAGCTGTTTTTT.

This clone appeared once. This chain links TRBV3-1 (or the pseudogene TRBV3-2) with TRBJ2-7; TRBD1 aligns across 7 bases. Germline values: CDR1 LGHDT, CDR2 YNNKEL (reference sequence). With V trimmed by 5 bases and J by 0 bases, 7 bases remained unmatched. The CDR3 has 15 amino acids. In nucleotides, the CDR3 is TGTGCCAGCAGCTCTCCGACAGGGACCTCCTACGAGCAGTACTTC. Its protein product is CASSSPTGTSYEQYF.

In this sample, this clone turned up once. The chain employs TRBV4-3 and TRBJ2-7, with 8 bases fitting TRBD1. The CDR3 runs 14 residues. Germline-derived CDR1 and CDR2 are LGHNA and YSLEER. With V trimmed by 4 bases and J by 3 bases, 5 bases remained unmatched. CDR3 sequence (DNA): TGCGCCAGCAGCCCTTGGACAGGGAGCTACGAGCAGTACTTC. Residues: CASSPWTGSYEQYF.

V is TRBV6-2 or TRBV6-3 and J is TRBJ1-2, with D perhaps matching TRBD1 (6 bases). V shed 4 bases and J shed 4 bases, with 10 bases lying between them. CDR1 MNHEY and CDR2 SVGEGT come from the germline V gene. The CDR3 runs 13 residues. CDR3 DNA sequence: TGTGCCAGCAGTTCGAGGGGGACCTATGGCTACACCTTC. Amino acids: CASSSRGTYGYTF.

The chain couples TRBV20-1 to TRBJ2-1; the D gene is possibly TRBD2 (7 bases). The CDR3 extends over 20 amino acids. CDR1 and CDR2 (germline): DFQATT, SNEGSKA (reference sequence). The V end lost 3 bases, the J end lost 3 bases, and 30 bases lay between the germline ends. Here the CDR3 reads CSASQYPSGGPSPFYNEQFF. DNA of the CDR3: TGCAGTGCTAGTCAATACCCCTCCGGGGGGCCTTCACCTTTCTACAATGAGCAGTTCTTC.

J is TRBJ1-1 and V is TRBV7-9, with 7 nucleotides matching TRBD1. CDR1 is SEHNR, CDR2 FQNEAQ, per germline (reference sequence). There are 16 residues in the CDR3. The junction had 16 bases not matched to a gene; V was cut back by 5 bases and J by 7 bases. The CDR3 protein is CASSDPTGSYSSEAFF. In nucleotides, the CDR3 is TGTGCCAGCAGCGACCCGACAGGGAGCTATTCTAGTGAAGCTTTCTTT.

This clone was seen a single time. The chain employs TRBV6-2 or TRBV6-3 and TRBJ2-7; tentative D call: TRBD2 (5 bases). Germline V gene data show CDR1 as MNHEY and CDR2 as SVGEGT. V lost 4 bases and J lost 3, with 19 bases in between. This CDR3 is built from 16 residues. CDR3 bases: TGTGCCAGCAGTTCCCCCACTAAGGGAGAGAACTACGAGCAGTACTTC. This sequence encodes CASSSPTKGENYEQYF.

This chain uses TRBV3-1 (or the pseudogene TRBV3-2) with TRBJ2-1; TRBD2 matches 8 bases. Germline V gene sequence: CDR1 LGHDT, CDR2 YNNKEL (reference sequence). CDR3 length equals 14 residues. With V trimmed by 4 bases and J by 8 bases, 7 bases remained unmatched. Written as DNA, the CDR3 is TGTGCCAGCAGCCCGACGTCGGGGGGGGATGAGCAGTTCTTC. It translates to CASSPTSGGDEQFF.

Only one count was recorded for this clone. This rearrangement joins TRBV18 to TRBJ1-1; D uncertain. CDR1 and CDR2 (germline): KGHSH, LQKENI. Trimming took off 0 bases at V and 5 bases at J, with 7 bases between the two ends. The CDR3 extends over 13 amino acids. CDR3 sequence reads: CASSPPSSTEAFF. The CDR3 nucleotides are TGTGCCAGCTCACCACCGAGTTCGACTGAAGCTTTCTTT. The whole variable domain, remainder taken from reference TRBV18 and TRBJ1-1, is NAGVMQNPRHLVRRRGQEARLRCSPMKGHSHVYWYRQLPEEGLKFMVYLQKENIIDESGMPKERFSAEFPKEGPSILRIQQVVRGDSAAYFCASSPPSSTEAFFGQGTRLTVV.

This chain joins TRBV19 and TRBJ2-7, with TRBD1 matching over 11 bases. CDR1 is LNHDA, CDR2 SQIVND, per germline (reference sequence). V lost 5 bases to trimming and J lost 2 bases; unmatched junction nucleotides: 2. There are 14 residues in the CDR3. The CDR3 coding sequence is TGTGCCAGTAGTCCGGGACAGGGGGCCTACGAGCAGTACTTC. As protein: CASSPGQGAYEQYF.

V is TRBV6-5 and J is TRBJ2-7; D is possibly TRBD1 (6 bases). Trimming took 6 bases from V and 3 from J, leaving 15 bases between them. In germline, CDR1 is MNHEY, CDR2 SVGAGI. This CDR3 is built from 14 residues. Here the CDR3 reads CASSPPGTYYEQYF. For the CDR3, the DNA is TGTGCCAGCAGCCCGCCCGGGACATACTACGAGCAGTACTTC.

The gene calls are TRBV6-4 and TRBJ2-3; 8 bases line up with TRBD2. The CDR3 totals 15 residues. Germline loops: CDR1 MRHNA, CDR2 SNTAGT. V gave up 6 bases and J gave up 1 base; unmatched junction bases: 6. This chain's CDR3 is CASSATSVGTDTQYF. In nucleotides, the CDR3 is TGTGCCAGCAGCGCGACTAGCGTGGGCACAGATACGCAGTATTTT.

This clone has just one count. V gene TRBV18 combines with J gene TRBJ2-2; 7 bases line up with TRBD1. The trim removed 3 bases at V and 5 bases at J, leaving 6 bases unmatched. This CDR3 spans 15 amino acids. Germline V gene data show CDR1 as KGHSH and CDR2 as LQKENI. As DNA, the CDR3 is TGTGCCAGCTCACCGACAGGGAGTCCGACCGGGGAGCTGTTTTTT. Protein product: CASSPTGSPTGELFF.

This clone was detected only once. The rearrangement uses TRBV5-6 and TRBJ2-2; TRBD2 agrees at 7 bases. This CDR3 is 15 amino acids long. The germline CDR1 and CDR2 sequences are SGHDT and YYEEEE. The V gene end was trimmed by 3 bases and the J gene end by 5 bases; junction bases not matched to a gene: 7. The CDR3 sequence: CASSSAGVRTGELFF. The CDR3 DNA follows: TGTGCCAGCAGCTCGGCGGGGGTTCGGACCGGGGAGCTGTTTTTT.

The V and J genes are TRBV5-1 and TRBJ1-5; no clear D. Per germline, CDR1 SGHRS and CDR2 YFSETQ. The CDR3 is made up of 13 amino acids. V gave up 5 bases and J gave up 5 bases, with 11 bases separating them. The CDR3 spells CASSPDSYQPQHF. As DNA, the CDR3 is TGCGCCAGCAGTCCGGACTCTTATCAGCCCCAGCATTTT.

This chain joins TRBV6-5 and TRBJ2-5; 7 positions agree with TRBD1. The CDR3 sequence is 15 residues long. The ends lost 6 bases at V and 3 bases at J; junction bases unmatched: 10. Germline V gives CDR1 MNHEY, CDR2 SVGAGI. The CDR3 region is CASRRTGTAKETQYF. CDR3 sequence (DNA): TGTGCCAGCAGGCGCACCGGGACAGCAAAAGAGACCCAGTACTTC.

This clone was seen only once. The V gene is TRBV5-5, the J gene TRBJ2-1; 11 bases align to TRBD1. Germline values: CDR1 SGHKS, CDR2 YYEKEE (reference sequence). V was pared by 3 bases and J by 6 bases, with 2 bases of the junction left unmatched. CDR3 length equals 14 residues. Here the CDR3 DNA reads TGTGCCAGCAGCTGGGGGACAGGGGGCAATGAGCAGTTCTTC. Translated: CASSWGTGGNEQFF.

In this sample, this clone turned up once. The chain combines TRBV6-5 with TRBJ2-3; D remains ambiguous. The CDR3 runs to 14 residues. Germline-derived CDR1 and CDR2 are MNHEY and SVGAGI. Trimming cost V 4 bases and J 1 base, with 9 bases left between them. DNA for the CDR3: TGTGCCAGCAGTTTCGAGTCCGGCACAGATACGCAGTATTTT. This translates into CASSFESGTDTQYF.

This clone has only a few counts. The V call is TRBV6-6, the J call TRBJ1-5; 7 bases are a match to TRBD1. Looked up from germline, CDR1 is MNHNY and CDR2 is SVGAGI (reference sequence). V was pared by 5 bases and J by 3 bases, with 7 bases of the junction left unmatched. This CDR3 is 15 amino acids long. CDR3 coding DNA: TGTGCCAGCAGTACCCGGGACAGCAACAATCAGCCCCAGCATTTT. Its protein product is CASSTRDSNNQPQHF.

The rearrangement links TRBV29-1 to TRBJ2-5, with 9 bases lining up with TRBD1. In germline, CDR1 is SQVTM, CDR2 ANQGSEA. V gave up 5 bases and J gave up 8 bases; unmatched junction bases: 30. CDR3 length: 20 residues. The CDR3 here is CSVYPGTGLGKEKGPRTQYF. The CDR3 DNA reads as TGCAGCGTTTATCCGGGGACAGGGCTCGGTAAAGAGAAGGGTCCCAGAACCCAGTACTTC.

The J gene is TRBJ2-5, the V gene TRBV7-2; 8 nucleotides match TRBD2. This CDR3 contains 19 residues. The J segment lost 2 bases and the V segment lost 2 bases, leaving 16 bases of the junction unmatched. Germline lookup yields CDR1 SGHTA and CDR2 FQGNSA. Here the CDR3 DNA reads TGTGCCAGCAGCTTATCTAACTTGGCGGGGGGCCTATTACAAGAGACCCAGTACTTC. Translating gives CASSLSNLAGGLLQETQYF.